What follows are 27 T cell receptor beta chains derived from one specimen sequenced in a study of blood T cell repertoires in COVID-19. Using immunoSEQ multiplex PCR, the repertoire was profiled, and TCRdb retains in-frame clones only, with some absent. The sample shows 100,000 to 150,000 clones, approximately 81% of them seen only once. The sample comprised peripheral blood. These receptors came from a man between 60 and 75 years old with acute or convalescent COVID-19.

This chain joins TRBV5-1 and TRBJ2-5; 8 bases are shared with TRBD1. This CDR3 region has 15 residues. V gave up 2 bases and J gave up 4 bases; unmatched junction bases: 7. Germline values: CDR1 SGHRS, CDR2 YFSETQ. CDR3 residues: CASSLYQGAGETQYF. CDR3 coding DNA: TGCGCCAGCAGCTTATATCAGGGGGCGGGAGAGACCCAGTACTTC.

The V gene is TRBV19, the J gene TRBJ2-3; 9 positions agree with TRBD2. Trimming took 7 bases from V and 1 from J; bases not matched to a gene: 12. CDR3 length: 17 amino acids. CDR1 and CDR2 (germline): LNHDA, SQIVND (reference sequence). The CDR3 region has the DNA TGTGCCAGTATTTTGACTAGCGGTGCGGTAGGCACAGATACGCAGTATTTT. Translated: CASILTSGAVGTDTQYF.

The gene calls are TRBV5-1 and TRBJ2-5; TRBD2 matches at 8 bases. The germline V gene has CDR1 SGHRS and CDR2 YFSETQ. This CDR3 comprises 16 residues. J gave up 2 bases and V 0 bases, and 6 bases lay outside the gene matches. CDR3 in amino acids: CASSLALAGLQETQYF. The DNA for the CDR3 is TGCGCCAGCAGCTTGGCCCTAGCGGGCCTACAAGAGACCCAGTACTTC. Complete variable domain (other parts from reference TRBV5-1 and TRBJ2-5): KAGVTQTPRYLIKTRGQQVTLSCSPISGHRSVSWYQQTPGQGLQFLFEYFSETQRNKGNFPGRFSGRQFSNSRSEMNVSTLELGDSALYLCASSLALAGLQETQYFGPGTRLLVL.

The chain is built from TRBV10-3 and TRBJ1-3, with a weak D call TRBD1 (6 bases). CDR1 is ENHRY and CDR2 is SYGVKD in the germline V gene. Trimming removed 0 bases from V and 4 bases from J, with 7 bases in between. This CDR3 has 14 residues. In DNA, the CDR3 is TGTGCCATCAGTGAGTCGGGGGCAGGAAACACCATATATTTT. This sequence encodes CAISESGAGNTIYF.

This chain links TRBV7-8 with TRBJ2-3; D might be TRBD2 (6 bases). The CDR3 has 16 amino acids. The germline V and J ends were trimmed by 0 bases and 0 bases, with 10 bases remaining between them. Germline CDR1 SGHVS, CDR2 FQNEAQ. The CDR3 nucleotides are TGTGCCAGCAGCTTAGCCGGGACTTCAAGCACAGATACGCAGTATTTT. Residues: CASSLAGTSSTDTQYF.

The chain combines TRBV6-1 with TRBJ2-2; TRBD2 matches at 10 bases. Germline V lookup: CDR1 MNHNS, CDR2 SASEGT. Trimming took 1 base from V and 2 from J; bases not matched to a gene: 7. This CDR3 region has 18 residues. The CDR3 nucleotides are TGTGCCAGCAGTGAAGAACCTAGCGGGAGTTCTAACACCGGGGAGCTGTTTTTT. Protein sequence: CASSEEPSGSSNTGELFF.

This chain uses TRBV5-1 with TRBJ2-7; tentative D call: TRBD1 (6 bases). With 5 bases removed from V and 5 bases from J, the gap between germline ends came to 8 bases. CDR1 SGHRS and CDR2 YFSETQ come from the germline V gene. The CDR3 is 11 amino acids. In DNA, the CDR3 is TGCGCCAGCAGTAAGGGGGACGAGCAGTACTTC. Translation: CASSKGDEQYF. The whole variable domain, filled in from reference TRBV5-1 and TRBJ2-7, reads KAGVTQTPRYLIKTRGQQVTLSCSPISGHRSVSWYQQTPGQGLQFLFEYFSETQRNKGNFPGRFSGRQFSNSRSEMNVSTLELGDSALYLCASSKGDEQYFGPGTRLTVT.

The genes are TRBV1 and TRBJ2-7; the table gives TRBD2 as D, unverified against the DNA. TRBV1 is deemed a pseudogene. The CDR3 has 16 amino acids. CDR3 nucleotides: TGCACCAGCAGCCAAGATAACGGCGGGAGCTCCTACGAGCAGTACTTC. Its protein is CTSSQDNGGSSYEQYF.

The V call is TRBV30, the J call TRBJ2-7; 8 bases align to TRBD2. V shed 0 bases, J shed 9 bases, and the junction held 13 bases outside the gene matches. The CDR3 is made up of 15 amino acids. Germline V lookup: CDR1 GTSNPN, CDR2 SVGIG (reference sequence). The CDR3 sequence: CAWSVLWRGEAGQYF. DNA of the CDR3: TGTGCCTGGAGTGTACTCTGGCGGGGGGAAGCGGGGCAGTACTTC.

The CDR3 spells CASSVASGRVDTQYF. In DNA form, the CDR3 reads TGTGCCAGCAGCGTAGCCAGCGGGAGGGTGGATACGCAGTATTTT. The chain couples TRBV9 to TRBJ2-3; 10 positions match TRBD2. Germline CDR1 reads SGDLS; CDR2 reads YYNGEE. The junction had 4 bases not matched to a gene; V was cut back by 0 bases and J by 6 bases. The CDR3 contains 15 residues.

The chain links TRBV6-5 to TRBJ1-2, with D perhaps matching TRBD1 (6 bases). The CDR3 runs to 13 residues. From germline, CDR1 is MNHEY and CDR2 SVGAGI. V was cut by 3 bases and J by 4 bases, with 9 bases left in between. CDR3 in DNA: TGTGCCAGCAGTTATGACAGGTTCTATGGCTACACCTTC. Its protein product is CASSYDRFYGYTF.

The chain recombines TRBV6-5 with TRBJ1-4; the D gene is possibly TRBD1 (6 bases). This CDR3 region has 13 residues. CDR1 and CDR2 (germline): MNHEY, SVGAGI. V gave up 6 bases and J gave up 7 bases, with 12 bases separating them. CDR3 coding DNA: TGTGCCAGCAGGGGGGCTGGATCTGAAAAACTGTTTTTT. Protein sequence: CASRGAGSEKLFF.

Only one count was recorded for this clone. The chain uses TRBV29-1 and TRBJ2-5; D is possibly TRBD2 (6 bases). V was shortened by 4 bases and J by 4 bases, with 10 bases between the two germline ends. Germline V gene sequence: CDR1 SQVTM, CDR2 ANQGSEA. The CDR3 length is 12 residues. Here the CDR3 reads CSVGAGSETQYF. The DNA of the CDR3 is TGCAGCGTTGGGGCGGGGTCAGAGACCCAGTACTTC.

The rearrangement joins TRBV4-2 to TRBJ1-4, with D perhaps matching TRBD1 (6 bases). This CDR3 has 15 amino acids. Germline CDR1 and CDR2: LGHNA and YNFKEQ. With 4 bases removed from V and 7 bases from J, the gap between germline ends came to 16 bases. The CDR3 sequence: CASSLEGGEPEKLFF. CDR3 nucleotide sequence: TGTGCCAGCAGCCTCGAGGGGGGGGAACCTGAAAAACTGTTTTTT.

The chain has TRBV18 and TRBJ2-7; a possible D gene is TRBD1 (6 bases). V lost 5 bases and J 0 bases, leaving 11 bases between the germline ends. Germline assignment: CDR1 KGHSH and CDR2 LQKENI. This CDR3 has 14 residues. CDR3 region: CASSSDRTSYEQYF. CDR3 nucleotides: TGTGCCAGCTCATCCGACAGGACCTCCTACGAGCAGTACTTC.

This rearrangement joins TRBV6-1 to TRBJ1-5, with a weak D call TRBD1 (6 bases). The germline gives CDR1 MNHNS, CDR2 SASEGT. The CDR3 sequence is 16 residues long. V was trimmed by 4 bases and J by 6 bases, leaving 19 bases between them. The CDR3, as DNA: TGTGCCAGCAGTGCCCCTGGACAGCTAGTAACTCAGCCCCAGCATTTT. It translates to CASSAPGQLVTQPQHF.

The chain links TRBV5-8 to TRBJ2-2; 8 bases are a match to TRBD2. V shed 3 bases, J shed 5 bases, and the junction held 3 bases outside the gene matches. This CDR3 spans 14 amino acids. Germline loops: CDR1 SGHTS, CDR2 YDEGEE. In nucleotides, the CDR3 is TGTGCCAGCAGCTGGGGCGGGAGGACCGGGGAGCTGTTTTTT. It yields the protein CASSWGGRTGELFF.

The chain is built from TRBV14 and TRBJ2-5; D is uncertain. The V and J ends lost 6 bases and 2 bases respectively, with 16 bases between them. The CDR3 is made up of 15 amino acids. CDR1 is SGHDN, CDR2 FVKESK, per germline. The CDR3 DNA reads TGTGCCAGCAGTCACCTCGTGGCCAAACAAGAGACCCAGTACTTC. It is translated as CASSHLVAKQETQYF.

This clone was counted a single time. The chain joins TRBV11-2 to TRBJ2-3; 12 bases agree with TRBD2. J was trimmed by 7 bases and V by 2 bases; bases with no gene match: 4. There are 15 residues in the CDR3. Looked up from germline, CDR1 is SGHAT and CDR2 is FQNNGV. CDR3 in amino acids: CASSLTGLAGYTQYF. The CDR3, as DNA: TGTGCCAGCAGCTTAACCGGACTAGCGGGGTATACGCAGTATTTT.

CDR3 protein: CASSRDQETQYF. In DNA, the CDR3 is TGCGCCAGCAGCAGAGACCAAGAGACCCAGTACTTC. The V and J genes are TRBV5-1 and TRBJ2-5; the D is unclear. This CDR3 comprises 12 residues. Germline assignment: CDR1 SGHRS and CDR2 YFSETQ. V was pared by 4 bases and J by 0 bases, with 4 bases between.

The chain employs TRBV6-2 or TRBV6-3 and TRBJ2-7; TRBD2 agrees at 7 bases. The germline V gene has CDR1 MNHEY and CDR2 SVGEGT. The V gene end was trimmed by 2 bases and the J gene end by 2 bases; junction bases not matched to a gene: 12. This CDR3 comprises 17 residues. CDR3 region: CASSYGPRAGVPYEQYF. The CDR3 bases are TGTGCCAGCAGTTACGGCCCCCGGGCGGGGGTTCCCTACGAGCAGTACTTC.

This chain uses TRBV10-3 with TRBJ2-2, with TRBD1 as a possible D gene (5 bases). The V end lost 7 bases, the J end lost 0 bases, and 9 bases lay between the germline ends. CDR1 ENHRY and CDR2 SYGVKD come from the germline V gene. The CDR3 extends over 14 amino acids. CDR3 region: CAIKGPTNTGELFF. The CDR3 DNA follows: TGTGCCATCAAGGGGCCGACGAACACCGGGGAGCTGTTTTTT.

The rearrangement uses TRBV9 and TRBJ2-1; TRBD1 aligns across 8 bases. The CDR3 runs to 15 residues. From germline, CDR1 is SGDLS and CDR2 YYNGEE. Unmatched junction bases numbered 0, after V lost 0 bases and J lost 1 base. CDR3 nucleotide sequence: TGTGCCAGCAGCGTAGGGACAGGGTCCTACAATGAGCAGTTCTTC. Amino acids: CASSVGTGSYNEQFF.

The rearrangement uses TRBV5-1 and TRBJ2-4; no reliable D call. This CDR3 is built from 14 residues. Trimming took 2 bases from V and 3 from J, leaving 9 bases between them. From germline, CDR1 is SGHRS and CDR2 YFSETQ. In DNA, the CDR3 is TGCGCCAGCAGCTTAGAAGAGAGCAAAAACATTCAGTACTTC. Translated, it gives CASSLEESKNIQYF.

CDR3 in amino acids: CASSWGEETQYF. The CDR3 nucleotides are TGTGCCAGCAGTTGGGGAGAAGAGACCCAGTACTTC. J is TRBJ2-5 and V is TRBV6-2 or TRBV6-3; perhaps TRBD2 as D (5 bases). The ends were cut back, 4 bases at V and 3 bases at J, with 6 bases in the middle. The CDR3 covers 12 residues. The V gene's germline CDR1 is MNHEY and CDR2 SVGEGT.

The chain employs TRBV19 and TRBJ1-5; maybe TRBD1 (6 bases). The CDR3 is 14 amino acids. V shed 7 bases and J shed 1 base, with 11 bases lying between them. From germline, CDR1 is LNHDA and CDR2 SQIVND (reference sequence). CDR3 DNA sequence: TGTGCCAGTAACGACAGGTTCAGCAATCAGCCCCAGCATTTT. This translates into CASNDRFSNQPQHF.

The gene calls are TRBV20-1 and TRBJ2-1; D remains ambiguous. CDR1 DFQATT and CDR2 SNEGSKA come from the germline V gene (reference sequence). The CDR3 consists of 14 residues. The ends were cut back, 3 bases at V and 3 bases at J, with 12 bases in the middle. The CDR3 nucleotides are TGCAGTGCTAGTGCGGAGAAATACTACAATGAGCAGTTCTTC. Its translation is CSASAEKYYNEQFF.